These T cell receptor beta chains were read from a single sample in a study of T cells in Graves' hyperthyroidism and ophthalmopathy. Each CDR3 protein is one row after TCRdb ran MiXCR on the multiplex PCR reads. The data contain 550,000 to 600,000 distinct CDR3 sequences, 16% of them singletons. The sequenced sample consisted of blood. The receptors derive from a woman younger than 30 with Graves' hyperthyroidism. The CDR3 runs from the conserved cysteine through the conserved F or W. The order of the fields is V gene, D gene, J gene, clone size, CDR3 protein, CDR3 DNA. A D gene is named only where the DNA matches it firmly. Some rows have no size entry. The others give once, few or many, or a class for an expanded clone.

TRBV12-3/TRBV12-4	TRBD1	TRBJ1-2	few	CASSREGAPGYTF	TGTGCCAGCAGCCGGGAGGGGGCGCCTGGCTACACCTTC
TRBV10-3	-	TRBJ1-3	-	CAISESIGRSSGNTIYF	TGTGCCATCAGTGAGTCCATCGGCAGATCCTCTGGAAACACCATATATTTT
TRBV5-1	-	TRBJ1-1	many	CASSLSGTEAFF	TGTGCCAGCAGCCTTAGTGGGACTGAAGCTTTCTTT
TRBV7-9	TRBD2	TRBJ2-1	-	CASSLLGGRKSYNEQFF	TGTGCCAGCAGCTTACTCGGCGGGAGGAAGTCCTACAATGAGCAGTTCTTC
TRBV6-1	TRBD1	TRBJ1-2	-	CASKTGQGDYGYTF	TGTGCCAGCAAGACGGGACAGGGGGACTATGGCTACACCTTC
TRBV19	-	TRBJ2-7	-	CASSPRGVKDEQYF	TGTGCCAGTAGCCCCCGCGGGGTGAAAGACGAGCAGTACTTC
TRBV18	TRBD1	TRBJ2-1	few	CASSPLQGGEQFF	TGTGCCAGCTCACCACTACAGGGGGGTGAGCAGTTCTTC
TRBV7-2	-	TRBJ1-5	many	CAISKGVNQPQHF	TGTGCCATTTCGAAGGGGGTGAATCAGCCCCAGCATTTT
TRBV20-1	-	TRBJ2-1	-	CSAPQENEQFF	TGCAGTGCACCACAGGAAAATGAGCAGTTCTTC
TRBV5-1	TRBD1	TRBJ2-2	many	CASSLPDRAHGELFF	TGCGCCAGCAGCTTACCTGACAGGGCGCACGGGGAGCTGTTTTTT
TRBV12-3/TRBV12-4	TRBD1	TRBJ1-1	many	CASSFGQAKPEAFF	TGTGCCAGCAGTTTTGGACAGGCGAAACCTGAAGCTTTCTTT
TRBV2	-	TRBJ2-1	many	CASSRDSLYEQFF	TGTGCCAGCAGCCGCGACAGCTTGTATGAGCAGTTCTTC
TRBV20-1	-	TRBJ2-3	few	CSARSQVPSTDTQYF	TGCAGTGCTAGGTCACAGGTGCCAAGCACAGATACGCAGTATTTT
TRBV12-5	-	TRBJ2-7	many	CASGLPPLGDEQYF	TGTGCTAGTGGTTTGCCCCCGTTGGGAGACGAGCAGTACTTC
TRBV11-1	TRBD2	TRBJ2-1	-	CASSPSRGAGGGEQFF	TGTGCCAGCAGCCCAAGTCGGGGGGCGGGAGGCGGTGAGCAGTTCTTC
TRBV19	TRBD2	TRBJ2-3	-	CASSEREGYSTDTQYF	TGTGCCAGTAGTGAGCGGGAGGGCTATAGCACAGATACGCAGTATTTT
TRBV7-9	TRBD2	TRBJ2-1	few	CASSFRAGGEEQFF	TGTGCCAGCAGCTTCAGGGCGGGAGGTGAAGAGCAGTTCTTC
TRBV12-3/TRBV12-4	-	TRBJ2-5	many	CASSHRAYRETQYF	TGTGCCAGCAGTCACCGGGCCTATAGGGAGACCCAGTACTTC
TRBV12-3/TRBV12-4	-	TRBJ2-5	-	CASTGTQQETQYF	TGTGCCAGCACCGGGACCCAACAAGAGACCCAGTACTTC
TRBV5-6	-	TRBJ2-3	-	CASSASGPDTQYF	TGTGCCAGCAGCGCGTCAGGGCCCGATACGCAGTATTTT
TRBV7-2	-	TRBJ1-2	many	CASSLSGQDGYTF	TGTGCCAGCAGCTTATCGGGGCAGGATGGCTACACCTTC
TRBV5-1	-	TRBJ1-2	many	CASSLLAGPRNYGYTF	TGCGCCAGCAGCTTGCTGGCAGGGCCAAGGAACTATGGCTACACCTTC
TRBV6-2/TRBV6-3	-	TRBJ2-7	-	CASTPGGTYEQYF	TGTGCCAGCACCCCTGGCGGAACCTACGAGCAGTACTTC
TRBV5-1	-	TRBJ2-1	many	CASSAQGSSYNEQFF	TGCGCCAGCAGCGCCCAGGGGAGCTCCTACAATGAGCAGTTCTTC
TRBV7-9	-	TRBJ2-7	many	CASSLAGGSRYEQYF	TGTGCCAGCAGCTTAGCGGGCGGTAGTAGGTACGAGCAGTACTTC
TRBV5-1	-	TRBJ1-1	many	CASSFYQGRNTEAFF	TGCGCCAGCAGCTTTTACCAGGGGCGGAACACTGAAGCTTTCTTT
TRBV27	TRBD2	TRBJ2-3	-	CASSLLTSGGPGDTQYF	TGTGCCAGCAGTTTATTGACTAGCGGGGGGCCAGGAGATACGCAGTATTTT
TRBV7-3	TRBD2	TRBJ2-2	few	CASSPSGLAGGSTGELFF	TGTGCCAGCAGCCCCTCGGGACTAGCGGGGGGGAGCACCGGGGAGCTGTTTTTT
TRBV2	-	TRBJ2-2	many	CASTVSDNTGELFF	TGTGCCAGCACGGTCAGCGACAACACCGGGGAGCTGTTTTTT
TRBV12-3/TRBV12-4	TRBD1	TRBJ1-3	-	CASSFRDRVGNTIYF	TGTGCCAGCAGTTTCCGGGACAGGGTCGGAAACACCATATATTTT
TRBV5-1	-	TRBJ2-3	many	CASSLERLDTQYF	TGCGCCAGCAGCTTGGAACGACTTGATACGCAGTATTTT
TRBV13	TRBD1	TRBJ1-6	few	CASSTGTGTYNSPLHF	TGTGCCAGCAGCACCGGGACAGGGACATATAATTCACCCCTCCACTTT
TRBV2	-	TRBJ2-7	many	CASSDVGISYEQYF	TGTGCCAGCAGTGATGTGGGTATCTCCTACGAGCAGTACTTC
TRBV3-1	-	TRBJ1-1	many	CASSQDGEGNTEAFF	TGTGCCAGCAGCCAAGACGGAGAGGGGAACACTGAAGCTTTCTTT
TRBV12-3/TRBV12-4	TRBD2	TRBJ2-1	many	CASNHGTSGFEQFF	TGTGCCAGCAATCACGGGACTAGCGGATTTGAGCAGTTCTTC
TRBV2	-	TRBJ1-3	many	CASSDSGGGISGNTIYF	TGTGCCAGCAGTGATAGCGGGGGAGGAATCTCTGGAAACACCATATATTTT
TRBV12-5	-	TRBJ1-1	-	CASHNRPTEAFF	TGTGCTAGTCACAACAGGCCTACCGAAGCTTTCTTT
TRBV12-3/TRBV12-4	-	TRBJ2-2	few	CASSPLPNKNTGNRAGELFF	TGTGCCAGCAGTCCCCTTCCCAACAAAAATACGGGGAATCGGGCCGGGGAGCTGTTTTTT
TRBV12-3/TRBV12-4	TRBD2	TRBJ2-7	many	CASRFASGGSYEQYF	TGTGCCAGCAGATTCGCTAGCGGCGGCTCCTACGAGCAGTACTTC
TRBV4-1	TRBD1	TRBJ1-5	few	CASSQVQGPWPQHF	TGCGCCAGCAGCCAAGTACAGGGGCCTTGGCCCCAGCATTTT
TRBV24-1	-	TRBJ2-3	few	CATSDFRREVEDTQYF	TGTGCCACCAGTGATTTTAGGCGGGAAGTGGAAGATACGCAGTATTTT
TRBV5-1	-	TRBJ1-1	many	CASSLGSEGLNTEAFF	TGCGCCAGCAGCCTGGGGTCCGAGGGGTTGAACACTGAAGCTTTCTTT